The present TCR beta chain was sequenced within a study of Tregs in tolerant kidney transplant recipients (dated by TCRdb to between 2018 and 2021). Describing the broader study: The transplants used related donors with nonmyeloablative bone marrow transplantation, and mixed chimerism in the human trials was transient. The study used TCRbeta sequencing to identify donor-specific regulatory T cells before combined kidney and bone marrow transplantation, then tracked those cells after transplant. The study at large found these results: In tolerant patients, donor-specific Tregs expanded more than Tregs overall, which suggests antigen-driven rather than nonspecific expansion. Expanding Tregs with activated donor B cells appeared to identify the most biologically relevant and donor-specific TCRbeta repertoire. Because the study included only a small number of patients, the results must be confirmed in larger populations and under other immunosuppression protocols. PCR primers changed over time for some patients, so nucleotide-level comparison across those patients' samples was not possible. Although technical replication error seemed to be minimal, the question of biological reproducibility was not addressed directly.

This specimen's time point label, interpreted: blood sample drawn before combined kidney and bone marrow transplant. Thawed PBMCs were FACS-sorted into unstimulated Tregs (CD4+CD25+CD127-), CD4+ non-Tregs (CD4+CD25-), CD4 cells and CD8 cells. Thawed PBMCs were rested overnight at 37 degrees C with roughly 200 IU/ml IL-2 before Treg sorting. A few combined kidney and bone marrow transplant recipients from the ITN036ST trial were included as patients, and samples were available only from these trial subjects. Healthy control blood was processed to PBMCs with a Ficoll density gradient and then cryopreserved, whereas patient PBMCs were collected both before and after transplant. A distance of 9 bases separates the germline ends of V and J, which lose 0 bases and 0 bases respectively. The CDR3 holds 15 amino acids from the cysteine to the phenylalanine. CDR3 DNA is the only sequence kept; it has 45 bases, read in frame from the first base. The germline V gene yields SGHRS for CDR1 and YFSETQ for CDR2.

For TCRbeta CDR3 sequencing, genomic DNA was extracted from sorted cells using the QIAGEN DNeasy Blood and Tissue Kit. High-throughput TCRbeta CDR3 sequencing was carried out commercially through immunoSEQ, with PCR amplification with bias correction and internal controls included. Concerning the study's data processing: Unique productive TCRbeta sequences were defined by CDR3 nucleotide sequence where primers matched, otherwise by CDR3 amino acid sequence with Vbeta and Jbeta genes. Sorting error was corrected by removing sequences shared between sorted populations at a frequency ratio of 2:1 or less, and the remaining shared sequences were assigned to the higher population. Donor-reactive sequences were defined as at least 5-fold expanded in CFSE-low cells versus unstimulated cells, with frequency of at least 0.01% in CFSE-low cells. Jensen-Shannon divergence, calculated on the top 100 TCRbeta sequences ranked by frequency, was used to quantify repertoire divergence. For samples with multiple sequencing runs, sorting error was corrected in each run separately before the runs were combined. TCRdb's version of the immuneACCESS table is confined to in-frame rearrangements and falls short of the full clone set. An unresolved V gene accounts for under half of the shortfall where checked; the remainder is of unknown origin. D and trimming were read from the DNA, whereas the V and J calls and clone size are those reported in that table. In all, the sample holds approximately 66,000 clones, and 80% to 90% of those were seen once. Around 2.3% of the sample lies in the top ten.

As concerns this clone: Its antigen remains unidentified. Base-call qualities are not available, and no considerably larger clone is one nucleotide away.

This TCR came from a human donor who received a combined kidney and bone marrow transplant. Sample: Tregs from blood, taken before the transplant. The chain links TRBV5-1 with TRBJ1-2; the D gene cannot be named for sure. The nucleotides read TGCGCCAGCAGCTTGGCCATGGCAGCTAACTATGGCTACACCTTC. It translates to CASSLAMAANYGYTF.